This T cell receptor beta chain came from a study of lung T cells in sarcoidosis with Löfgren's syndrome. Each CDR3 protein gets one entry after TCRdb re-called the reads with MiXCR. The sample lists 55,000 to 80,000 distinct CDR3 sequences; about 20% were seen once. Germline values: CDR1 KGHSH, CDR2 LQKENI. The junction had 9 bases not matched to a gene; V was cut back by 5 bases and J by 5 bases. CDR3 length: 15 amino acids. The chain uses TRBV18 and TRBJ1-5; 7 positions agree with TRBD1. Sequencing was performed on CD4+ T cells from PBMCs. The TCR comes from a human donor with sarcoidosis (Löfgren's syndrome or another form), or a control subject (not recorded which). CDR3 DNA: TGTGCCAGCTCAAGCGCGACAGGGCTTGATCAGCCCCAGCATTTT. This encodes CASSSATGLDQPQHF. Together with reference TRBV18 and TRBJ1-5, the CDR3 gives the full variable domain: NAGVMQNPRHLVRRRGQEARLRCSPMKGHSHVYWYRQLPEEGLKFMVYLQKENIIDESGMPKERFSAEFPKEGPSILRIQQVVRGDSAAYFCASSSATGLDQPQHFGDGTRLSIL.